These T cell receptor beta chains were read from a single sample in a study of early T cells in non-severe SARS-CoV-2 infection. One entry per CDR3 protein results from TCRdb running MiXCR on the 5' RACE reads. The sample contains around 70,000 distinct CDR3 sequences, roughly an eighth of which appear only once. Sample: whole blood. These receptors all come from an adult who was a healthcare worker with PCR-confirmed SARS-CoV-2 infection or an uninfected control (not recorded which). Both conserved end residues are part of each CDR3. Each record gives: V gene, clone size, J gene, D gene, CDR3 DNA, CDR3 protein. D genes are given only for firm matches. Size is stated for part of the rows, as once, few or many counts, or as a class when the clone is expanded.

TRBV5-1	-	TRBJ1-4	-	TGCGCCAGCAGCTCGCTGATGGGAACTAATGAAAAACTGTTTTTT	CASSSLMGTNEKLFF
TRBV7-2	few	TRBJ1-6	TRBD1	TGTGCCAGCAACCGGAGCTTTCAGGGGGCGCGTAATTCACCCCTCCACTTT	CASNRSFQGARNSPLHF
TRBV6-5	-	TRBJ2-6	TRBD2	TGTGCCAGCAGTTACTCGAGGCGGGGGGCTTTCTCTGGGGCCAACGTCCTGACTTTC	CASSYSRRGAFSGANVLTF
TRBV19	many	TRBJ2-5	TRBD2	TGTGCCAGTAGTATCCCGGGACTAGCGGGGGGACAAGAGACCCAGTACTTC	CASSIPGLAGGQETQYF
TRBV5-1	many	TRBJ2-2	-	TGCGCCAGCAGCCAGGACAGCGGGGAGCTGTTTTTT	CASSQDSGELFF
TRBV10-3	few	TRBJ2-3	-	TGTGCCATCAGTGGTTTGGGAGATACGCAGTATTTT	CAISGLGDTQYF
TRBV19	many	TRBJ1-2	TRBD1	TGTGCCAGCCAGCATCGGACAGGGGGCTATGGCTACACCTTC	CASQHRTGGYGYTF
TRBV9	-	TRBJ2-1	TRBD2	TGTGCCAGCAGCACCCGCCCCCTAGCGGGGAGGTCTAATGAGCAGTTCTTC	CASSTRPLAGRSNEQFF
TRBV29-1	few	TRBJ2-7	TRBD1	TGCAGCGTTGCCGGGACAGGGTACCTCTACGAGCAGTACTTC	CSVAGTGYLYEQYF
TRBV29-1	few	TRBJ1-1	-	TGCAGCGTTGAAGATAGTTGGTTTTGGGGGACCGAAATAGGTAGGAACACTGAAGCTTTCTTT	CSVEDSWFWGTEIGRNTEAFF
TRBV7-9	-	TRBJ2-7	-	TGTGCCAGCAGCTTAAAGCCGACCTACGAGCAGTACTTC	CASSLKPTYEQYF
TRBV20-1	-	TRBJ1-1	-	TGCAGTGCTAGGACGGACGGCAAAGAAGCTTTCTTT	CSARTDGKEAFF
TRBV5-1	many	TRBJ1-4	TRBD1	TGCGCCAGCAGCTTGGTGTCGGGACAGGGCAACAGGCTGTTTTTT	CASSLVSGQGNRLFF
TRBV6-5	few	TRBJ2-3	TRBD2	TGTGCCAGCAGTATCGGACGGGGGGACCTCACAGATACGCAGTATTTT	CASSIGRGDLTDTQYF
TRBV9	-	TRBJ1-6	-	TGTGCCAGCAGCGTAGAGGGCAGGCCCCATTCACCCCTCCACTTT	CASSVEGRPHSPLHF
TRBV5-4	few	TRBJ2-5	-	TGTGCCAGCAGCCCTGGCTCCCGGGCGGAGGAGACCCAGTACTTC	CASSPGSRAEETQYF
TRBV9	-	TRBJ2-3	TRBD2	TGTGCCAGCAGCGTAGGACTAGCAGTCTCAGATACGCAGTATTTT	CASSVGLAVSDTQYF
TRBV15	few	TRBJ2-7	-	TGTGCCACCAGCAACGAGGGACGGTCCTACGAGCAGTACTTC	CATSNEGRSYEQYF
TRBV10-3	few	TRBJ2-2	TRBD1	TGTGCCATGGGACAGCTCCGAGATACCGGGGAGCTGTTTTTT	CAMGQLRDTGELFF
TRBV19	-	TRBJ2-2	-	TGTGCCAGTAGAGTAACTAGTTCGAACACCGGGGAGCTGTTTTTT	CASRVTSSNTGELFF
TRBV30	many	TRBJ1-5	-	TGTGCCTGGAGTGGAAGCGGTGGAGGGCAGCCCCAGCATTTT	CAWSGSGGGQPQHF
TRBV29-1	few	TRBJ2-2	-	TGCAGCGGAACTGGACTTGACACCGGGGAGCTGTTTTTT	CSGTGLDTGELFF
TRBV12-3/TRBV12-4	once	TRBJ2-3	-	TGTGCCAGCAGTTTCACCTCTATGGCGGGGTCTCCCGGGGGCACAGATACGCAGTATTTT	CASSFTSMAGSPGGTDTQYF
TRBV5-1	few	TRBJ2-1	-	TGCGCCAGCAGCTTGGAAGGGCCGAGATCCTACAATGAGCAGTTCTTC	CASSLEGPRSYNEQFF
TRBV28	many	TRBJ1-6	-	TGTGCCAGCAGTTTTTCCCACTCACCCCTCCACTTT	CASSFSHSPLHF
TRBV11-3	-	TRBJ2-3	-	TGTGCCAGCAGCTTGTACACAGATACGCAGTATTTT	CASSLYTDTQYF
TRBV20-1	few	TRBJ2-5	-	TGCAGTGCTAGAGTATATTCGGGCGGATACTTC	CSARVYSGGYF
TRBV7-9	few	TRBJ1-2	-	TGTGCCAGCAGCCGGGCGGCACAAAACTATGGCTACACCTTC	CASSRAAQNYGYTF
TRBV5-8	-	TRBJ2-3	-	TGTGCCAGCAGCTTGCTGGGCGGGGCCGCCACAGATACGCAGTATTTT	CASSLLGGAATDTQYF
TRBV7-9	many	TRBJ2-2	-	TGTGCCAGCAGCAAAAGTTTTGGGACATCGAACACCGGGGAGCTGTTTTTT	CASSKSFGTSNTGELFF
TRBV6-1	many	TRBJ2-3	TRBD2	TGTGCCAGCAGTCGGGAACTAGCGGGGTTCACAGATACGCAGTATTTT	CASSRELAGFTDTQYF
TRBV27	-	TRBJ2-3	-	TGTGCCAGCAGAATCCGAGGCACAGATACGCAGTATTTT	CASRIRGTDTQYF
TRBV7-2	few	TRBJ1-2	-	TGTGCCAGCAGCTTCCCTTCAGGAGGCCTTAACTATGGCTACACCTTC	CASSFPSGGLNYGYTF
TRBV27	-	TRBJ2-6	-	TGTGCCAGCAGTTTATTTTTGGGGACGGCTGGGGCCAACGTCCTGACTTTC	CASSLFLGTAGANVLTF
TRBV6-2/TRBV6-3	few	TRBJ2-1	-	TGTGCCAGCAGTTACCCGGGGCCTCATGAGCAGTTCTTC	CASSYPGPHEQFF
TRBV29-1	-	TRBJ2-5	TRBD1	TGCAGCGTAGCGAGACAGGGGCTGGAGACCCAGTACTTC	CSVARQGLETQYF
TRBV7-9	few	TRBJ2-3	-	TGTGCCAGCAGCTTCCAGGGAGGCACAGATACGCAGTATTTT	CASSFQGGTDTQYF
TRBV20-1	many	TRBJ1-2	-	TGCAGTGCTAGAGGACAGAGTAACTATGGCTACACCTTC	CSARGQSNYGYTF
TRBV19	many	TRBJ2-7	TRBD1	TGTGCCAGTAGCCAGACAGGGGTTGACTCCTACGAGCAGTACTTC	CASSQTGVDSYEQYF
TRBV5-4	many	TRBJ1-1	-	TGTGCCAGCAGCTTTACGGACAGAGGGGAAGCTTTCTTT	CASSFTDRGEAFF
TRBV20-1	many	TRBJ1-2	-	TGCAGTGCCCACCGTGGAGGCTATGGCTACACCTTC	CSAHRGGYGYTF
TRBV5-1	many	TRBJ2-7	-	TGCGCCAGCAGCTTTAGGACAGCCTACGAGCAGTACTTC	CASSFRTAYEQYF
TRBV6-2/TRBV6-3	-	TRBJ2-7	-	TGTGCCAGCAGTTACCCGGAGGCGGGGACGTCCTACGAGCAGTACTTC	CASSYPEAGTSYEQYF